Presented here are 18 T cell receptor beta chains from one specimen sequenced in a study of blood T cells in healthy people across ages. A second roughly 7 to 11 cycle PCR used barcoded and J-beta primers. MiXCR, applied by TCRdb to the 5' RACE reads, yields one record per CDR3 protein. The sample has around 990,000 distinct CDR3 sequences; less than 25% are singletons. The same specimen was also included in a second study, on T cells of mothers and their children.

The sample taken for sequencing was blood. Source of these receptors: a girl aged 2-15 years in good health.

This chain connects TRBV3-1 to TRBJ1-4; TRBD1 aligns across 10 bases. The trim removed 1 base at V and 11 bases at J, leaving 16 bases unmatched. The CDR3 has 18 residues. CDR1 is LGHDT, CDR2 YNNKEL, per germline (reference sequence). As DNA, the CDR3 is TGTGCCAGCAGCCAAGGAAGGGACAGGGGATGGAGTAGAGACAAACTGTTTTTT. Translating gives CASSQGRDRGWSRDKLFF.

This clonotype was observed a few times. V is TRBV5-1 and J is TRBJ1-2, with TRBD1 identical over 7 bases. The CDR3 has 19 residues. With 6 bases clipped from V and 0 bases from J, the junction kept 20 bases outside the gene matches. CDR1 and CDR2 (germline): SGHRS, YFSETQ. The CDR3 protein is CASNHILDRSSASNYGYTF. The CDR3 nucleotides read TGCGCCAGCAACCATATTCTGGACAGGTCGTCGGCATCTAACTATGGCTACACCTTC.

CDR3 amino acids: CARARGFQPQHF. The CDR3 nucleotides read TGTGCCAGAGCCAGGGGATTTCAGCCCCAGCATTTT. The V and J genes are TRBV6-5 and TRBJ1-5, with D tentatively TRBD1 (6 bases). CDR1 MNHEY and CDR2 SVGAGI come from the germline V gene. Trimming stripped 9 bases from V and 6 bases from J, with 12 bases between. The CDR3 is 12 residues long.

This chain uses TRBV10-3 with TRBJ2-3; tentatively, D is TRBD1 (6 bases). The CDR3 runs 14 residues. V was pared by 6 bases and J by 5 bases, with 15 bases between. Germline CDR1 reads ENHRY; CDR2 reads SYGVKD. The CDR3 bases are TGTGCCATCAGGCCTCAGGGGTCCGGAGATACGCAGTATTTT. Protein sequence: CAIRPQGSGDTQYF.

The J gene is TRBJ2-5, the V gene TRBV10-1; TRBD2 agrees at 14 bases. The DNA matches TRBJ2-1 better at its end, which makes the J call doubtful. The CDR3 covers 18 residues. Germline assignment: CDR1 WNHNN and CDR2 SYGVQD (reference sequence). CDR3 nucleotide sequence: TGCGCCAGCAGCCGGGGGACTAGCGGGAGCCAGCGGGGCAATGAGCAGTTCTTC. Translating gives CASSRGTSGSQRGNEQFF.

This chain connects TRBV28 to TRBJ1-4, with D possibly matching TRBD1 (5 bases). The V gene lost 3 bases and the J gene lost 7 bases, with 18 bases spanning the gap. This CDR3 region has 16 residues. Looked up from germline, CDR1 is MDHEN and CDR2 is SYDVKM. The CDR3 here is CASSFWGTGDREKLFF. CDR3 in DNA: TGTGCCAGCAGTTTCTGGGGGACCGGTGACCGTGAAAAACTGTTTTTT.

The V call is TRBV28, the J call TRBJ2-7; D assignment may be TRBD1 or TRBD2 (5 bases each). The V end was cut by 6 bases, the J end by 5 bases, with 20 bases between. The CDR3 length is 15 residues. Germline V gene sequence: CDR1 MDHEN, CDR2 SYDVKM. The CDR3 coding sequence is TGTGCCAGCAGCCGTCGGGGACGAACGATTGACGAGCAGTACTTC. Residues: CASSRRGRTIDEQYF. Combining the CDR3 with reference TRBV28 and TRBJ2-7 gives the whole variable domain DVKVTQSSRYLVKRTGEKVFLECVQDMDHENMFWYRQDPGLGLRLIYFSYDVKMKEKGDIPEGYSVSREKKERFSLILESASTNQTSMYLCASSRRGRTIDEQYFGPGTRLTVT.

This chain uses TRBV29-1 with TRBJ2-2; 7 bases line up with TRBD1. After removal of 7 bases from V and 1 base from J, the junction contained 6 bases not matched to a gene. This CDR3 contains 14 residues. From germline, CDR1 is SQVTM and CDR2 ANQGSEA. The CDR3 reads CSAVRGRNTGELFF. Written as DNA, the CDR3 is TGCAGCGCAGTTAGGGGGCGGAACACCGGGGAGCTGTTTTTT.

There are a few counts of this clonotype. V and J are TRBV28 and TRBJ2-4; 8 bases agree with TRBD2. The length of the CDR3 is 17 residues. Germline V lookup: CDR1 MDHEN, CDR2 SYDVKM. Trimming removed 5 bases from V and 0 bases from J; junction bases left unmatched: 9. The CDR3 loop reads CASSTKRETLAKNIQYF. The CDR3, as DNA: TGTGCCAGCAGTACCAAGCGGGAGACACTAGCCAAAAACATTCAGTACTTC.

This clonotype was picked up a small number of times. The chain carries TRBV29-1 and TRBJ1-2; tentatively, D is TRBD1 (5 bases). The CDR3 runs to 14 residues. Germline V gives CDR1 SQVTM, CDR2 ANQGSEA. V lost 0 bases, J lost 6 bases, and 14 bases lay in between. Here the CDR3 reads CSVEDPGGGDGYTF. The CDR3 nucleotides are TGCAGCGTTGAAGATCCCGGGGGTGGCGATGGCTACACCTTC.

V is TRBV4-1 and J is TRBJ1-5; D is undetermined. V lost 0 bases, J lost 4 bases, and 10 bases lay in between. The CDR3 has 15 residues. Germline values: CDR1 MGHRA, CDR2 YSYEKL. CDR3 DNA: TGCGCCAGCAGCCAAGAGTTCCGGCCTAATCAGCCCCAGCATTTT. It codes for CASSQEFRPNQPQHF.

This sequence joins TRBV27 and TRBJ2-7; 9 bases fit TRBD2. Germline CDR1 is MNHEY and CDR2 is SMNVEV (reference sequence). V lost 3 bases to trimming and J lost 0 bases; unmatched junction nucleotides: 6. The CDR3 runs 16 residues. CDR3 sequence reads: CASSLAGGLNSYEQYF. Here the CDR3 DNA reads TGTGCCAGCAGTTTGGCGGGAGGGTTGAACTCCTACGAGCAGTACTTC.

V is TRBV4-2 and J is TRBJ2-5, with D tentatively TRBD2 (6 bases). The CDR3 loop spans 14 amino acids. The germline CDR1 and CDR2 sequences are LGHNA and YNFKEQ. V gave up 1 base and J gave up 4 bases, with 10 bases separating them. In nucleotides, the CDR3 is TGTGCCAGCAGCCAAGTTACTAGCTCAGAGACCCAGTACTTC. Its protein is CASSQVTSSETQYF.

This clonotype was observed a handful of times. The genes are TRBV12-3 or TRBV12-4 and TRBJ2-7, with no clear D. The CDR3 is made up of 14 amino acids. V was pared by 2 bases and J by 6 bases, with 14 bases between. The CDR3: CASSLSSPVSEQYF. The CDR3 bases are TGTGCCAGCAGTTTAAGTTCCCCCGTGTCCGAGCAGTACTTC.

This clonotype was picked up many times. J is TRBJ2-7 and V is TRBV6-1; no firm D call. This CDR3 region has 14 residues. In germline, CDR1 is MNHNS, CDR2 SASEGT. V lost 8 bases to trimming and J lost 3 bases, with 17 bases between them. The CDR3 reads CASSVSEVIYEQYF. CDR3 sequence (DNA): TGTGCCAGCTCAGTGAGTGAAGTGATCTACGAGCAGTACTTC.

The chain joins TRBV7-2 to TRBJ1-2, with 9 bases that match TRBD1. With 1 base clipped from V and 4 bases from J, the junction kept 4 bases outside the gene matches. Germline CDR1 is SGHTA and CDR2 is FQGNSA. CDR3 size: 15 residues. CDR3 region: CASSLGRDRAYGYTF. As DNA, the CDR3 is TGTGCCAGCAGCTTAGGCCGGGACAGGGCCTATGGCTACACCTTC.

The chain combines TRBV21-1 with TRBJ2-7; TRBD1, the table's D call, was not compared with the DNA. TRBV21-1 is noted as a pseudogene. The CDR3 is 17 amino acids. The CDR3 sequence is CASSPPGAGQSSYEQYF. CDR3 nucleotides: TGTGCCAGCAGCCCCCCCGGTGCGGGACAGAGCTCCTACGAGCAGTACTTC.

The chain is built from TRBV9 and TRBJ2-1; TRBD1 might be the D (6 bases). In germline, CDR1 is SGDLS, CDR2 YYNGEE. The CDR3 extends over 15 amino acids. V gave up 0 bases and J gave up 8 bases, with 15 bases separating them. In DNA, the CDR3 is TGTGCCAGCAGCGTAGCTTATACAGGGTACGATGAGCAGTTCTTC. Translating gives CASSVAYTGYDEQFF.